The 18 T cell receptor beta chains in this list originate from one sample, sequenced in a study of regulatory T cells in long-lasting Graves disease. As to time point: persistent/refractory GD, antithyroid drugs over 5 years with positive TRAb. From RNA extracted from PBMCs, the TCR library was made. HTBI primers from iRepertoire and Arm-PCR of CDR3 regions yielded the TCR beta libraries. Using its own MiXCR run on the multiplex PCR reads, TCRdb lists one record per CDR3 protein. This table holds around 460,000 distinct CDR3 sequences, about 22% found once. Sequencing was performed on peripheral blood mononuclear cells (PBMCs), taken when the disease was refractory, from a patient treated with antithyroid drugs. The receptors here all came from a female donor with Graves disease.

V and J are TRBV6-2 or TRBV6-3 and TRBJ2-2; maybe TRBD1 (6 bases). V dropped 2 bases and J dropped 4 bases, with 8 bases sitting between them. CDR1 and CDR2 (germline): MNHEY, SVGEGT. CDR3 length: 14 residues. Written as DNA, the CDR3 is TGTGCCAGCAGTTACGGGACACGCACCGGGGAGCTGTTTTTT. This gives the protein CASSYGTRTGELFF.

This clonotype has a handful of counts. The rearrangement links TRBV20-1 to TRBJ2-7; a possible D gene is TRBD1 (7 bases). CDR1 and CDR2 from the germline V gene are DFQATT and SNEGSKA (reference sequence). This CDR3 contains 14 residues. The germline V and J ends were trimmed by 3 bases and 7 bases, with 19 bases remaining between them. DNA for the CDR3: TGCAGTGCTAGTGAGCGGGCCCGCAGGGGGGAGCAGTACTTC. Residues: CSASERARRGEQYF.

Here the CDR3 reads CASRPSGGIGDTQYF. CDR3 nucleotides: TGTGCCAGCAGGCCCTCAGGGGGCATTGGAGATACGCAGTATTTT. This chain connects TRBV28 to TRBJ2-3; TRBD1 agrees at 8 bases. J gave up 5 bases and V 6 bases, and 10 bases lay outside the gene matches. In germline, CDR1 is MDHEN, CDR2 SYDVKM. The CDR3 loop spans 15 amino acids.

This clonotype came up many times. The rearrangement uses TRBV2 and TRBJ1-1, with a tentative D call TRBD1 (6 bases). V dropped 6 bases and J dropped 1 base, with 21 bases sitting between them. The CDR3 totals 17 residues. Germline CDR1 and CDR2: SNHLY and FYNNEI. The CDR3 DNA reads TGTGCCAGCAGCATAGGCGGGGGCGCCGTCCCGAACACTGAAGCTTTCTTT. It encodes CASSIGGGAVPNTEAFF.

The chain combines TRBV28 with TRBJ2-3; possible D gene TRBD1, 6 bases. The CDR3 extends over 16 amino acids. Germline CDR1 and CDR2: MDHEN and SYDVKM. V was cut by 4 bases and J by 2 bases, with 16 bases left in between. The CDR3 DNA follows: TGTGCCAGCAGTTCTGGCCAAGGGGGAGTCACAGATACGCAGTATTTT. Protein: CASSSGQGGVTDTQYF.

The genes are TRBV7-2 and TRBJ2-4; TRBD1 aligns across 7 bases. The CDR3 has 15 residues. After removal of 3 bases from V and 6 bases from J, the junction contained 8 bases not matched to a gene. Germline CDR1 SGHTA, CDR2 FQGNSA. The DNA of the CDR3 is TGTGCCAGCAGCTTTTACGCTTCAGGGGGAAACATTCAGTACTTC. Its translation is CASSFYASGGNIQYF.

This clonotype has ten or more counts. The chain employs TRBV11-3 and TRBJ2-5, with D perhaps matching TRBD2 (5 bases). With 5 bases removed from V and 5 bases from J, the gap between germline ends came to 12 bases. CDR3 size: 13 residues. The V gene's germline CDR1 is SGHNT and CDR2 YENEEA. CDR3 nucleotides: TGTGCCAGCAGCCCCGGGGTGTCGGAGACCCAGTACTTC. As protein: CASSPGVSETQYF. Using reference TRBV11-3 and TRBJ2-5 for the parts outside the CDR3, the full variable domain is EAGVVQSPRYKIIEKKQPVAFWCNPISGHNTLYWYLQNLGQGPELLIRYENEEAVDDSQLPKDRFSAERLKGVDSTLKIQPAELGDSAVYLCASSPGVSETQYFGPGTRLLVL.

In this sample, this clonotype turned up many times. This CDR3 reads CASSEGPGRNTGELFF. The CDR3, as DNA: TGTGCCAGCAGTGAGGGGCCAGGCAGGAACACCGGGGAGCTGTTTTTT. The genes are TRBV6-1 and TRBJ2-2; the D gene is possibly TRBD1 (5 bases). The CDR3 covers 16 residues. V was shortened by 3 bases and J by 1 base, with 12 bases between the two germline ends. Per germline, CDR1 MNHNS and CDR2 SASEGT.

The CDR3 region is CASSLWGQGRPVENYGYTF. The CDR3, as DNA: TGTGCCAGCAGCTTATGGGGTCAGGGCCGCCCCGTTGAGAACTATGGCTACACCTTC. The V call is TRBV7-9, the J call TRBJ1-2, with a possible D match to TRBD1 (5 bases). The CDR3 loop spans 19 amino acids. Trimming left V 2 bases short and J 2 bases short, with 24 bases between. Germline CDR1 and CDR2: SEHNR and FQNEAQ (reference sequence).

The chain carries TRBV5-1 and TRBJ1-4; no clear D gene. Germline-derived CDR1 and CDR2 are SGHRS and YFSETQ. CDR3 size: 13 residues. V was trimmed by 1 base and J by 7 bases, leaving 8 bases between them. The CDR3 sequence is CASSLPPFEKLFF. CDR3 coding DNA: TGCGCCAGCAGCTTGCCCCCCTTTGAAAAACTGTTTTTT.

The chain joins TRBV7-9 to TRBJ2-1, with D tentatively TRBD2 (7 bases). The CDR3 loop spans 14 amino acids. The V and J ends lost 3 bases and 5 bases respectively, with 11 bases between them. Germline CDR1 and CDR2: SEHNR and FQNEAQ (reference sequence). The CDR3 coding sequence is TGTGCCAGCAGCTTGGGGGGGCCTGACAATGAGCAGTTCTTC. Encoded protein: CASSLGGPDNEQFF.

This clonotype was observed a few times. The V call is TRBV5-1, the J call TRBJ1-4, with 7 bases lining up with TRBD1. CDR3 length: 13 amino acids. Germline V gene sequence: CDR1 SGHRS, CDR2 YFSETQ. Trimming at V came to 7 bases and at J to 5 bases, leaving 5 bases not matched to a gene. The CDR3 is CASFGTENEKLFF. DNA for the CDR3: TGCGCCAGCTTCGGGACAGAGAATGAAAAACTGTTTTTT.

V gene TRBV6-1 combines with J gene TRBJ2-5, with D tentatively TRBD1 (5 bases). Between the trimmed V and J ends, which lost 5 bases and 6 bases, there was a span of 16 bases. Germline V CDR1 and CDR2: MNHNS, SASEGT. The CDR3 runs to 14 residues. CDR3 amino acids: CASSSQGNRKTQYF. CDR3 in DNA: TGTGCCAGCAGTTCTCAGGGAAATAGAAAGACCCAGTACTTC.

The chain recombines TRBV20-1 with TRBJ2-7; TRBD2 matches at 9 bases. Germline assignment: CDR1 DFQATT and CDR2 SNEGSKA (reference sequence). The CDR3 has 13 amino acids. With 5 bases clipped from V and 0 bases from J, the junction kept 2 bases outside the gene matches. CDR3 protein: CSAFSGSSYEQYF. The CDR3 nucleotides are TGCAGTGCTTTTAGCGGGAGCTCCTACGAGCAGTACTTC.

This CDR3 reads CSVAGGRYGYTF. DNA for the CDR3: TGCAGCGTCGCAGGGGGTCGATATGGCTACACCTTC. The chain has TRBV29-1 and TRBJ1-2; 7 bases match TRBD1. The CDR3 covers 12 residues. V shed 6 bases, J shed 5 bases, and the junction held 6 bases outside the gene matches. Per germline, CDR1 SQVTM and CDR2 ANQGSEA.

The V call is TRBV13, the J call TRBJ1-2; tentative D call: TRBD1 (5 bases). The CDR3 is 14 residues long. Deletions cut 5 bases from V and 6 bases from J, with 16 bases between. Germline CDR1 PRHDT, CDR2 FYEKMQ (reference sequence). This chain's CDR3 is CASSPDSGQNGYTF. DNA of the CDR3: TGTGCCAGCAGCCCTGACTCGGGGCAGAATGGCTACACCTTC. Full variable domain (remainder filled in from reference TRBV13 and TRBJ1-2): AAGVIQSPRHLIKEKRETATLKCYPIPRHDTVYWYQQGPGQDPQFLISFYEKMQSDKGSIPDRFSAQQFSDYHSELNMSSLELGDSALYFCASSPDSGQNGYTFGSGTRLTVV.

This clonotype occurred many times. The rearrangement joins TRBV7-3 to TRBJ1-1; no clear D. CDR1 and CDR2 from the germline V gene are SGHTA and FQGTGA. The CDR3 consists of 14 residues. V was trimmed by 1 base and J by 0 bases, leaving 6 bases between them. CDR3 DNA sequence: TGTGCCAGCAGCTTAAATGGGATGAACACTGAAGCTTTCTTT. This codes for CASSLNGMNTEAFF.

Turning to this clonotype: This may arise from a read error, as a much more abundant clone is one base away. The chain couples TRBV29-1 to TRBJ2-7, with TRBD1 as a possible D gene (6 bases). This CDR3 comprises 12 residues. Germline CDR1 SQVTM, CDR2 ANQGSEA. CDR3 loop: CGVDGQNYEQYF. For the CDR3, the DNA is TGCGGCGTGGACGGACAGAACTACGAGCAGTACTTC.